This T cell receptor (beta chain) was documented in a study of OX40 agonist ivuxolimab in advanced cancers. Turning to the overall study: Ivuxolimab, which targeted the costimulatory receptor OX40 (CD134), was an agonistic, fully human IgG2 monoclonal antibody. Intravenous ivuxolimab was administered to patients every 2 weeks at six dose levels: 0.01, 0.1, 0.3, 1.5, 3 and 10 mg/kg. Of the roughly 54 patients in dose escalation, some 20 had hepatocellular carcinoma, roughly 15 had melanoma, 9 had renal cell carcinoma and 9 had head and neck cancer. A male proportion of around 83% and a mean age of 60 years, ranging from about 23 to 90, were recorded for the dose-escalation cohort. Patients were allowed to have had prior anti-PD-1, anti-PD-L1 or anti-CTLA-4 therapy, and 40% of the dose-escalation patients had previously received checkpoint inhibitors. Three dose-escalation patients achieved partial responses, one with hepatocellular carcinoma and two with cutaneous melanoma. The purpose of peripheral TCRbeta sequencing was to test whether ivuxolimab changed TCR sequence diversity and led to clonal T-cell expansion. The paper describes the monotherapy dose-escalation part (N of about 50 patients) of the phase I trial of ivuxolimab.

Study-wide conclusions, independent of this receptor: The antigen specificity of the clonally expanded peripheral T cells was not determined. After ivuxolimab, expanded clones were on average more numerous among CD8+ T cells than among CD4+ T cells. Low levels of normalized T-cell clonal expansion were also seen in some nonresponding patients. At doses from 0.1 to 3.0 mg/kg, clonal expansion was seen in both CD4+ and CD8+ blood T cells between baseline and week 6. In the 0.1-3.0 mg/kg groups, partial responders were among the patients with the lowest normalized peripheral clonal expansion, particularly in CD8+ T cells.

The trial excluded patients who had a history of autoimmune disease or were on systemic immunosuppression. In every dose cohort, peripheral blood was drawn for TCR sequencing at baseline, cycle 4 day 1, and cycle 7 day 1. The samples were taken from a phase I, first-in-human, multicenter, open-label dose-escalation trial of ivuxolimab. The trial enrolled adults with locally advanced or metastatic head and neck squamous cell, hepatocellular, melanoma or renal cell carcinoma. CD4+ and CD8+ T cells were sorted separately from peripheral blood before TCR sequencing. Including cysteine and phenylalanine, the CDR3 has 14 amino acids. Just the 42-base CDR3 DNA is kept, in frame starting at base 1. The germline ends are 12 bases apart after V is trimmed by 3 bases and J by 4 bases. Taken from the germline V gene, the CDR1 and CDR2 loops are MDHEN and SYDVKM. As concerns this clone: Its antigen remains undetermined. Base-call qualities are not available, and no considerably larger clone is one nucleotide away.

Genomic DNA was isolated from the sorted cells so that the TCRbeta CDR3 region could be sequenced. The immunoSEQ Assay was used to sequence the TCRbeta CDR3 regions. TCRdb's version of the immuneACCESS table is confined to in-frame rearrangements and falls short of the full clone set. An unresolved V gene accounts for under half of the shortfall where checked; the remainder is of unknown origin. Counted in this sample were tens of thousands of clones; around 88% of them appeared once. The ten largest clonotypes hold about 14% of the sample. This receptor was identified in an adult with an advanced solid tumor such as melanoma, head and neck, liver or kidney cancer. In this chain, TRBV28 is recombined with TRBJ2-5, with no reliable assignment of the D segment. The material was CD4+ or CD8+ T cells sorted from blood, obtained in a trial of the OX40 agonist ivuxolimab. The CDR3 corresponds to CASSLVGRPETQYF. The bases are TGTGCCAGCAGTTTGGTAGGGCGCCCAGAGACCCAGTACTTC.